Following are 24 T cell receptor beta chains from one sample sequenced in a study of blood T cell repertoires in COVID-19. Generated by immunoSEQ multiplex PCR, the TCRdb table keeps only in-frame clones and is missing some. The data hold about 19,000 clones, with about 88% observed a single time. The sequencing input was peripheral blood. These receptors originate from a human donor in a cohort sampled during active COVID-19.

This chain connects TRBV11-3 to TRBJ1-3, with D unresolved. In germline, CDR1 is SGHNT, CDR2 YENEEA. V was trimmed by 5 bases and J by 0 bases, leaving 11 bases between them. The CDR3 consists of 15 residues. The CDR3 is CASSHYGDSGNTIYF. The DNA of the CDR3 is TGTGCCAGCAGCCATTACGGGGACTCTGGAAACACCATATATTTT.

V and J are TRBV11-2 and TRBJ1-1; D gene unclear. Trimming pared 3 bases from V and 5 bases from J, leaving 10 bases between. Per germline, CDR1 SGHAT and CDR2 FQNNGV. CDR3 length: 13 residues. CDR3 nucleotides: TGTGCCAGCAGCTTTGACCGGGGAACTGAAGCTTTCTTT. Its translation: CASSFDRGTEAFF.

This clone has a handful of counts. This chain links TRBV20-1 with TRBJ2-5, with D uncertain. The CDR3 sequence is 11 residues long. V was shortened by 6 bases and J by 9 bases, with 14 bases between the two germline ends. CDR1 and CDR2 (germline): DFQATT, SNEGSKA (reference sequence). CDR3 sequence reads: CSAPIDLAQYF. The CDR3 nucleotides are TGCAGTGCCCCCATTGATCTAGCCCAGTACTTC.

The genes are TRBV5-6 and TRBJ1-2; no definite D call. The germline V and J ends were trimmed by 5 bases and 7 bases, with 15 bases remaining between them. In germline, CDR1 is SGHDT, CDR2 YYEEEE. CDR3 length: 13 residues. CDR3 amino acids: CASRGESWRGYTF. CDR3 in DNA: TGTGCCAGCAGAGGAGAGTCATGGCGTGGCTACACCTTC.

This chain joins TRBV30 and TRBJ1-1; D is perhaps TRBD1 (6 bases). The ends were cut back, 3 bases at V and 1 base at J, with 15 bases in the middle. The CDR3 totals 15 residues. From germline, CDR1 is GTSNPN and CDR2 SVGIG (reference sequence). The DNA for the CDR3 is TGTGCCTGGAGGGGGGCGAACTCCTGGAACACTGAAGCTTTCTTT. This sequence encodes CAWRGANSWNTEAFF.

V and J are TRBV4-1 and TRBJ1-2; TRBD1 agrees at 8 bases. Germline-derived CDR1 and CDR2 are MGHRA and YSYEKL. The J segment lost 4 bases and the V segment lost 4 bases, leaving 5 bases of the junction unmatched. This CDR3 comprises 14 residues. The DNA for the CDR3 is TGCGCCAGCAGCCCCCGGACAGGGACCTATGGCTACACCTTC. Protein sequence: CASSPRTGTYGYTF.

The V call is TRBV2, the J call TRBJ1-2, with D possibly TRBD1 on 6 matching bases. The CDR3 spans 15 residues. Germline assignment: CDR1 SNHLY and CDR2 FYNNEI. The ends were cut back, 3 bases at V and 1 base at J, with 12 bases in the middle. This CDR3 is CASSDRGDNNYGYTF. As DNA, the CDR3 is TGTGCCAGCAGTGACAGGGGCGACAATAACTATGGCTACACCTTC.

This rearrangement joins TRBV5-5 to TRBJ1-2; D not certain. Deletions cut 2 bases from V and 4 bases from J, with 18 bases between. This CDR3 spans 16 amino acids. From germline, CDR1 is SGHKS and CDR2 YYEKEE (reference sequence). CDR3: CASSFKVVNSGYGYTF. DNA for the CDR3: TGTGCCAGCAGCTTCAAGGTGGTGAACTCAGGCTATGGCTACACCTTC.

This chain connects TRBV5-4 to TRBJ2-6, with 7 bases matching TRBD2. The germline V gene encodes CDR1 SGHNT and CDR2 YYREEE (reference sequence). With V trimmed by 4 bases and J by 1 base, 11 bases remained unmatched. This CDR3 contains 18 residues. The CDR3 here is CASSPGGGVASGANVLTF. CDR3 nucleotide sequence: TGTGCCAGCAGCCCGGGAGGCGGGGTGGCTTCTGGGGCCAACGTCCTGACTTTC.

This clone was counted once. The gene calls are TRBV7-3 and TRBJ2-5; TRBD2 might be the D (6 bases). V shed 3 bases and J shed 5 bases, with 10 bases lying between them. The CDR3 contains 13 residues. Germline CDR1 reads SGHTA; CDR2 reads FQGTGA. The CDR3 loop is CASSFTGGETQYF. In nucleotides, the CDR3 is TGTGCCAGCAGCTTCACAGGAGGGGAGACCCAGTACTTC. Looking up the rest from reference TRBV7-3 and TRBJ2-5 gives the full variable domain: GAGVSQTPSNKVTEKGKYVELRCDPISGHTALYWYRQSLGQGPEFLIYFQGTGAADDSGLPNDRFFAVRPEGSVSTLKIQRTERGDSAVYLCASSFTGGETQYFGPGTRLLVL.

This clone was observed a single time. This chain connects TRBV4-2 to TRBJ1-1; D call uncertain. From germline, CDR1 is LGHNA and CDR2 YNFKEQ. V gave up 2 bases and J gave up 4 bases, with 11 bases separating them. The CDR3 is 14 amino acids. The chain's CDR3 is CASSQWRGGTEAFF. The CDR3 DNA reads TGTGCCAGCAGCCAATGGCGGGGAGGCACTGAAGCTTTCTTT.

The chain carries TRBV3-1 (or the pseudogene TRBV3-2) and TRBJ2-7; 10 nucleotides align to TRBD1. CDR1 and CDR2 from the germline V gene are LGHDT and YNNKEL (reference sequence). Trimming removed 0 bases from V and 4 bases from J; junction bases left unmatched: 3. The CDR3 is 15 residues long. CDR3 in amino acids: CASSQDSGQGYEQYF. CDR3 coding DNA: TGTGCCAGCAGCCAAGATTCGGGACAGGGGTACGAGCAGTACTTC.

Written as DNA, the CDR3 is TGTGCCAGCAGCTCGGACATGTTGCAGTTCTTC. Protein product: CASSSDMLQFF. The rearrangement joins TRBV5-4 to TRBJ2-1, with a tentative D call TRBD1 (5 bases). The V and J ends lost 3 bases and 12 bases respectively, with 10 bases between them. The CDR3 runs to 11 residues. Germline-derived CDR1 and CDR2 are SGHNT and YYREEE (reference sequence).

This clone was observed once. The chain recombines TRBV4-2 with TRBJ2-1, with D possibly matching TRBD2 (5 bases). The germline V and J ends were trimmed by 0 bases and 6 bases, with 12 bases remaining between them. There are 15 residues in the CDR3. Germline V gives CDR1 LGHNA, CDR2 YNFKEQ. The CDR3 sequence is CASSQEWGVANEQFF. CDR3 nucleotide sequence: TGTGCCAGCAGCCAAGAATGGGGAGTAGCCAATGAGCAGTTCTTC.

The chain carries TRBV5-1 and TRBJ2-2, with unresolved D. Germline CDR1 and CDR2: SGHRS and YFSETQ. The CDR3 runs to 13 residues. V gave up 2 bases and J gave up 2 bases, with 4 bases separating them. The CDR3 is CASSFQNTGELFF. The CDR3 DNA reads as TGCGCCAGCAGCTTCCAAAACACCGGGGAGCTGTTTTTT.

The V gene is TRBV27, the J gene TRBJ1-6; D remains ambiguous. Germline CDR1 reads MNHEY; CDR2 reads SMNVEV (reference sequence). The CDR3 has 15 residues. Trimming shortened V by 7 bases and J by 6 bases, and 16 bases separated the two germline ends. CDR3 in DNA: TGTGCCAGCAAAGAACCCTGGCTGATTAATTCACCCCTCCACTTT. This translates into CASKEPWLINSPLHF.

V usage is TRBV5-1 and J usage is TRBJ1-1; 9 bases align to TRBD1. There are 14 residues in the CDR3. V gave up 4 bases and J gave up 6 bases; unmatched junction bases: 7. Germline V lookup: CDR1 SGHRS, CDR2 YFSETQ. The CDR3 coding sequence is TGCGCCAGCAGCCCCCGGGACAGGGTACCTGAAGCTTTCTTT. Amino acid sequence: CASSPRDRVPEAFF.

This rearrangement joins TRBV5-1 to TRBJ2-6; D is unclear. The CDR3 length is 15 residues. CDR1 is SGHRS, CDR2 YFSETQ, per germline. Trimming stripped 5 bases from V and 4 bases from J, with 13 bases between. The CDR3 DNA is TGCGCCAGCAGTTTCTCAGGTATGGGGGCCAACGTCCTGACTTTC. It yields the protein CASSFSGMGANVLTF.

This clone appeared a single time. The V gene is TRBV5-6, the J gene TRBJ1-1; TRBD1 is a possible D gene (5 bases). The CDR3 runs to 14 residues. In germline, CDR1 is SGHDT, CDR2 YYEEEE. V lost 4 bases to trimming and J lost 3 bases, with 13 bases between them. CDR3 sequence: CASSPGFSDTEAFF. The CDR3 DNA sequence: TGTGCCAGCAGCCCAGGGTTTTCGGACACTGAAGCTTTCTTT.

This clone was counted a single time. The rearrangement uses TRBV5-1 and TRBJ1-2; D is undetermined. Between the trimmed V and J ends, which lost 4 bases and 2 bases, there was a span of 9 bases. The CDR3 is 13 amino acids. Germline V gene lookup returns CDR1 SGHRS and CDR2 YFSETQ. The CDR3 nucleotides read TGCGCCAGCAGCCTCCGGTTAAACTATGGCTACACCTTC. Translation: CASSLRLNYGYTF. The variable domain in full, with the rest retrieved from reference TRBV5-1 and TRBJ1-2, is KAGVTQTPRYLIKTRGQQVTLSCSPISGHRSVSWYQQTPGQGLQFLFEYFSETQRNKGNFPGRFSGRQFSNSRSEMNVSTLELGDSALYLCASSLRLNYGYTFGSGTRLTVV.

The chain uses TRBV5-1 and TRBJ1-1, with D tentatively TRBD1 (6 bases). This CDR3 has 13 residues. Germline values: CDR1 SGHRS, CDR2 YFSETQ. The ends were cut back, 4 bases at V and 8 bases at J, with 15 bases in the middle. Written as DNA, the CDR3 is TGCGCCAGCAGCCCCACAGGGCCCACGGAAGCTTTCTTT. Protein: CASSPTGPTEAFF.

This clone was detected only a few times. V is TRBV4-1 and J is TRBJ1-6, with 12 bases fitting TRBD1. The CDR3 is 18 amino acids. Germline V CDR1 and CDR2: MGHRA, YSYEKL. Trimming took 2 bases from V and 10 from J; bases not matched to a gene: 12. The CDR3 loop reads CASSQPPGQGAVVSPLHF. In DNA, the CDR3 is TGCGCCAGCAGCCAACCACCGGGACAGGGGGCTGTTGTCTCACCCCTCCACTTT.

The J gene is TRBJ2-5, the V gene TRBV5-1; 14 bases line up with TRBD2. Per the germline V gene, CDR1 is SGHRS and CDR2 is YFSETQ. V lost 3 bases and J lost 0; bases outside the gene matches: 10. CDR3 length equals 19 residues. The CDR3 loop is CASSSRGGTSGGNQETQYF. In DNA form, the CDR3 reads TGCGCCAGCAGCTCTCGGGGCGGGACTAGCGGGGGAAACCAAGAGACCCAGTACTTC.

The CDR3 bases are TGTGCCAGCAGTTTTCGACAGAGATATGGCTACACCTTC. Translation gives CASSFRQRYGYTF. The chain joins TRBV12-3 or TRBV12-4 to TRBJ1-2, with TRBD1 as a possible D gene (5 bases). The CDR3 contains 13 residues. Deletions cut 3 bases from V and 5 bases from J, with 10 bases between.